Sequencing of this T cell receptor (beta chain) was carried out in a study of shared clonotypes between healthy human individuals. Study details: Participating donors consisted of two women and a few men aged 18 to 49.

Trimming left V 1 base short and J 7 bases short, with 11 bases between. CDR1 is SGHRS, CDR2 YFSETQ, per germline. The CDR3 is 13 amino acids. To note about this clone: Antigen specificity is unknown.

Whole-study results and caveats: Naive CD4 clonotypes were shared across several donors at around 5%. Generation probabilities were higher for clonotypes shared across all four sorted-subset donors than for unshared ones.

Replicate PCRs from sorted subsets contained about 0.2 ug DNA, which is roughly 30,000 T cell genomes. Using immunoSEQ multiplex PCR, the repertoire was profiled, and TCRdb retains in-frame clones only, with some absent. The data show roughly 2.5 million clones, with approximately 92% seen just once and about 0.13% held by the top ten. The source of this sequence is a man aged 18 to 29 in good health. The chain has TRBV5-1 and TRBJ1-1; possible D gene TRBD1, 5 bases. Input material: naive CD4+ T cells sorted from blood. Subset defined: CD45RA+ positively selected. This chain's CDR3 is CASSLSSGSEAFF. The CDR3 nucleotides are TGCGCCAGCAGCTTGTCGTCAGGGAGTGAAGCTTTCTTT.